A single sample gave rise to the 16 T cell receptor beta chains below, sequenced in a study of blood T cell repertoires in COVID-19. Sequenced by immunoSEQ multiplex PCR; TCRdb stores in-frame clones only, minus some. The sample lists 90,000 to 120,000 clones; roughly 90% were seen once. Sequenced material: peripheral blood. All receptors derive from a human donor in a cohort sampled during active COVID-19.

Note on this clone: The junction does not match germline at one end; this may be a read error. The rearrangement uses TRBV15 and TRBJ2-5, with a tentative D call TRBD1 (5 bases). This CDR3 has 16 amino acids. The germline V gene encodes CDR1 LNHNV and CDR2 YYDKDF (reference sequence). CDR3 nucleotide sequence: TGTGCCACCAGCGGAGACAGAACCTTATACCAAGAGACCCAGTACTTC. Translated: CATSGDRTLYQETQYF.

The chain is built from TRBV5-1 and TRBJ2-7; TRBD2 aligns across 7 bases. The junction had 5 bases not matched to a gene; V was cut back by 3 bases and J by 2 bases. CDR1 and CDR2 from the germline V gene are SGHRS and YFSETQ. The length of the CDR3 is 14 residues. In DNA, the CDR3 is TGCGCCAGCAGCTCGGGACGGGGGGCCTACGAGCAGTACTTC. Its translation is CASSSGRGAYEQYF.

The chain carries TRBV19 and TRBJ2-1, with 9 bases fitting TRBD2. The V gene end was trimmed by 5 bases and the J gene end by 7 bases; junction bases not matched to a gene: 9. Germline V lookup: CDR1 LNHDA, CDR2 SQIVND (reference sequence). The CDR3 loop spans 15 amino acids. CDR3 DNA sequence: TGTGCCAGTAGTTTAGTAGCGGGAGCCGGGAATGAGCAGTTCTTC. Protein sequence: CASSLVAGAGNEQFF.

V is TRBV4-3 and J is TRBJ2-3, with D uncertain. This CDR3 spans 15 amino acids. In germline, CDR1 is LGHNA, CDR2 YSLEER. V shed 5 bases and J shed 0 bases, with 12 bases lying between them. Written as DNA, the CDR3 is TGCGCCAGCAGCATTCAGCGAACTAGCACAGATACGCAGTATTTT. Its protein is CASSIQRTSTDTQYF.

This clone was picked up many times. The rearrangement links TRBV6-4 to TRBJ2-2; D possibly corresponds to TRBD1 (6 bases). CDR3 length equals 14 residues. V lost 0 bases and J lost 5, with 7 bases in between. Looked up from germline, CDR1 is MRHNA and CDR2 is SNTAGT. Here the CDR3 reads CASSDSGTTGELFF. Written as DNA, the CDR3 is TGTGCCAGCAGTGACTCCGGGACAACCGGGGAGCTGTTTTTT.

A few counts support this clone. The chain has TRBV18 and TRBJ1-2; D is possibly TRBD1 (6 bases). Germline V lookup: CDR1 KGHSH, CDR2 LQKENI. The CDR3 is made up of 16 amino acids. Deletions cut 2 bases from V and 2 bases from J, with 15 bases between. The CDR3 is CASSPSGQKINYGYTF. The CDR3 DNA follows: TGTGCCAGCTCACCATCAGGACAGAAGATAAACTATGGCTACACCTTC.

The CDR3 reads CASSPVKTGPNTDTQYF. DNA of the CDR3: TGCGCCAGCAGCCCCGTTAAGACAGGGCCAAACACAGATACGCAGTATTTT. This sequence joins TRBV4-3 and TRBJ2-3; 7 bases match TRBD1. Germline lookup yields CDR1 LGHNA and CDR2 YSLEER. Trimming removed 4 bases from V and 2 bases from J; junction bases left unmatched: 12. The CDR3 is 17 amino acids.

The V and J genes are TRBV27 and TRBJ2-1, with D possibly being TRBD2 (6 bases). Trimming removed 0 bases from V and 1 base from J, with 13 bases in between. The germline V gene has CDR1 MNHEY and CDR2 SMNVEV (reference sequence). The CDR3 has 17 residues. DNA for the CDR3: TGTGCCAGCAGTTTATCGTTTGCTAGCGCGTCCTACAATGAGCAGTTCTTC. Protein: CASSLSFASASYNEQFF.

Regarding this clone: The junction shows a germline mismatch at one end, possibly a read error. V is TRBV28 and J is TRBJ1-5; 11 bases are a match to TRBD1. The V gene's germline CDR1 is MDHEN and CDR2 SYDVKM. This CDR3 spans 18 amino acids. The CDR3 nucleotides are TGTGCCAGCAGCTTATTGGGGACAGGGGGGTATAGCAATCAGCCCCAGCATTTT. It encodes CASSLLGTGGYSNQPQHF.

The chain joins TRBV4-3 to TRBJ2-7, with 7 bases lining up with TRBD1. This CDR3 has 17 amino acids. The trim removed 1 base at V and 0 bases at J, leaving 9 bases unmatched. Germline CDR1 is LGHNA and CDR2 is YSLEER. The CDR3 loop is CASSQALGQVISYEQYF. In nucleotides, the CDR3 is TGCGCCAGCAGCCAAGCCTTAGGACAGGTTATCTCCTACGAGCAGTACTTC.

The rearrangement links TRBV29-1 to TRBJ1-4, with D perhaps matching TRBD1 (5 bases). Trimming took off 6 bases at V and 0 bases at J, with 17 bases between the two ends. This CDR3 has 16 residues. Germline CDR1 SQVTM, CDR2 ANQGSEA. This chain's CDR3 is CSVGGGGTATNEKLFF. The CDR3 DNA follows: TGCAGCGTCGGCGGTGGGGGGACTGCAACTAATGAAAAACTGTTTTTT.

CDR3 nucleotide sequence: TGTGCCAGCAGCTTACGGACTCACACTGAAGCTTTCTTT. Its protein product is CASSLRTHTEAFF. J is TRBJ1-1 and V is TRBV7-2; D is ambiguous. Germline V lookup: CDR1 SGHTA, CDR2 FQGNSA. The CDR3 is 13 amino acids. With 2 bases removed from V and 3 bases from J, the gap between germline ends came to 7 bases.

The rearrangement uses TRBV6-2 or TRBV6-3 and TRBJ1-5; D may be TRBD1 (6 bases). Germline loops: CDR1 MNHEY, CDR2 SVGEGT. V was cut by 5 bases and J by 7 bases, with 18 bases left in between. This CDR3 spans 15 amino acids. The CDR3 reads CASSPTEGVRQPQHF. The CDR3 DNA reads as TGTGCCAGCAGTCCAACCGAGGGGGTCAGGCAGCCCCAGCATTTT.

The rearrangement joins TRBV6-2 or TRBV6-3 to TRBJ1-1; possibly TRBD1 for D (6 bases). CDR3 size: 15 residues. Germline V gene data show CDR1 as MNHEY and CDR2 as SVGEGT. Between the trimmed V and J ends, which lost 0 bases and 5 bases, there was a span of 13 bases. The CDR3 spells CASSYSKGGGTEAFF. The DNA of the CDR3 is TGTGCCAGCAGTTACTCAAAAGGGGGTGGAACTGAAGCTTTCTTT.

The CDR3 is CASSPDRGDGYTF. In nucleotides, the CDR3 is TGTGCCAGCTCACCCGACAGGGGAGATGGCTACACCTTC. The J gene is TRBJ1-2, the V gene TRBV18; TRBD1 aligns across 8 bases. This CDR3 is 13 amino acids long. Losses at the gene ends were 3 bases for V and 6 bases for J; bases not matched to a gene: 3. Germline V CDR1 and CDR2: KGHSH, LQKENI.

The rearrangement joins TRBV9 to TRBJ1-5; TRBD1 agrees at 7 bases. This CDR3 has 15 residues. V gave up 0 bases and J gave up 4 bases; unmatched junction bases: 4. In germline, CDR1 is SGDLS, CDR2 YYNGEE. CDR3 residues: CASSVGTGRNQPQHF. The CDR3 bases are TGTGCCAGCAGCGTAGGGACAGGCAGGAATCAGCCCCAGCATTTT.